The T cell receptor (beta chain) described here comes from a study of shared clonotypes between healthy human individuals. Profiling relied on immunoSEQ multiplex PCR, and the TCRdb table lists in-frame clones only, not all of them. The sample shows approximately 530,000 clones, 90% to 97% of them seen only once. CDR1 is LGHNA, CDR2 YNFKEQ, per germline. The CDR3 runs to 14 residues. With 1 base removed from V and 4 bases from J, the gap between germline ends came to 9 bases. The origin of this receptor is a woman aged 25-40 years in good health. This chain connects TRBV4-2 to TRBJ2-3, with D maybe TRBD1 (5 bases). Material: naive CD4+ T cells sorted from blood. Subset indicated: CD45RA+ positively selected. The chain's CDR3 is CASSQVGRPDTQYF. The CDR3 nucleotides are TGTGCCAGCAGCCAAGTGGGGCGCCCAGATACGCAGTATTTT.